This T cell receptor beta chain was obtained from a study of early T cells in non-severe SARS-CoV-2 infection. There are a few counts of this clonotype. TCRdb fed the 5' RACE reads into MiXCR, producing one record per CDR3 protein. The sample consists of 75,000 to 100,000 distinct CDR3 sequences, just under 15% of them appearing once. The CDR3 contains 12 residues. Looked up from germline, CDR1 is SGHTA and CDR2 is FQGNSA. The ends were cut back, 5 bases at V and 4 bases at J, with 8 bases in the middle. The gene calls are TRBV7-2 and TRBJ2-5; D uncertain. The TCR was taken from an adult who was a healthcare worker with PCR-confirmed SARS-CoV-2 infection or an uninfected control (not recorded which). Input material: whole blood. Here the CDR3 reads CASSRPGETQYF. The CDR3 nucleotides read TGTGCCAGCAGCCGTCCCGGAGAGACCCAGTACTTC. The whole variable domain, remainder taken from reference TRBV7-2 and TRBJ2-5, is GAGVSQSPSNKVTEKGKDVELRCDPISGHTALYWYRQSLGQGLEFLIYFQGNSAPDKSGLPSDRFSAERTGGSVSTLTIQRTQQEDSAVYLCASSRPGETQYFGPGTRLLVL.